This T cell receptor (beta chain) came from a study of tumor and adjacent non-tumor tissue in lung cancer. No cell sorting was done before RNA was extracted from the tissue. The library came from three nested PCR rounds adapted from ARM-PCR protocols. Via MiXCR, TCRdb re-called the multiplex PCR reads, giving one row per CDR3 protein. The data show fewer than 80,000 distinct CDR3 sequences, under 70% seen once. The CDR3 runs 13 residues. For this clonotype: Sequence at one end of the junction differs from germline and may be a read error.

This receptor was obtained from a woman between 65 and 79 years old with non-small cell lung cancer. Sequenced input: lung tumor tissue. The genes are TRBV12-3 or TRBV12-4 and TRBJ2-1, with TRBD1 matching 7 bases. The CDR3 protein is CSSRDRGNNEQFF. CDR3 DNA sequence: TGTTCCAGCAGGGACAGAGGGAACAATGAGCAGTTCTTC.